The rows below give T cell receptor beta chains drawn from one sample of a study of identical twins. TCRdb ran MiXCR on the 5' RACE reads and lists one entry per CDR3 protein. This table has some 900,000 distinct CDR3 sequences, around an eighth appearing once. Another study also made use of these data, one on yellow fever vaccine responses in identical twins.

Sequences were obtained from PBMCs. These receptors all stem from a young woman in good health. CDR3s include the opening cysteine and the closing phenylalanine or tryptophan.

v_gene	j_gene	CDR3aa
TRBV15	TRBJ2-1	CATSNRLEGYNEQFF
TRBV7-2	TRBJ2-7	CASSTQVSYEQYF
TRBV7-2	TRBJ2-2	CASSFTTISGELFF
TRBV3-1	TRBJ1-6	CASSQTGTANSPLHF
TRBV5-6	TRBJ2-3	CASSPGWGDTQYF
TRBV4-2	TRBJ2-6	CASSQDGKAGALSGANVLTF
TRBV5-5	TRBJ2-4	CASSLVSGNDIQYF
TRBV5-4	TRBJ2-7	CARRVLGGYEQYF
TRBV5-1	TRBJ2-5	CASSPRPGQGAQETQYF
TRBV7-9	TRBJ1-5	CARAGRQPQHF
TRBV5-1	TRBJ2-2	CASSGTGSNTGELFF
TRBV6-5	TRBJ1-1	CASSFPDRENTEAFF
TRBV28	TRBJ2-7	CASRGQGAWEQYF
TRBV7-2	TRBJ2-3	CASSLGGLWQYF
TRBV6-1	TRBJ1-2	CASRGTGLGGGYTF
TRBV11-2	TRBJ1-1	CASSRGGAMNTEAFF
TRBV3-1	TRBJ2-5	CASSHRTSEIHEIQYF
TRBV7-8	TRBJ2-3	CASSQSNRWDTQYF
TRBV2	TRBJ2-1	CASSRLAGQSNEQFF
TRBV13	TRBJ2-7	CASSPGTGASEQYF
TRBV5-1	TRBJ1-2	CAIPVGDGYTF
TRBV12-5	TRBJ2-2	CASGRVGGNTGELFF
TRBV7-8	TRBJ1-6	CASSLVGVYNSPLHF
TRBV6-4	TRBJ1-2	CASSSTGTGVHGYTF
TRBV4-1	TRBJ1-5	CASSQGGVSNQPQHF
TRBV15	TRBJ2-3	CATSALTDTQYF
TRBV25-1	TRBJ2-3	CASQTSGSWYF
TRBV7-6	TRBJ2-3	CASSPRQGFTDTQYF
TRBV7-8	TRBJ2-7	CASSFKRDYFYEQYF
TRBV2	TRBJ2-1	CASRGTYLSYNEQFF
TRBV29-1	TRBJ2-5	CSVAKGTSAPSWTQYF
TRBV20-1	TRBJ1-5	CSARGGGHRASTQPQHF
TRBV28	TRBJ1-2	CASSPRDRLNYGYTF
TRBV7-8	TRBJ2-1	CASRMDGKYNEQFF
TRBV29-1	TRBJ2-1	CSVILGQGPNEQFF
TRBV12-3/TRBV12-4	TRBJ1-5	CASRAGQNQPQHF
TRBV7-3	TRBJ2-1	CASSPHPPGLRGGNEQFF
TRBV6-5	TRBJ2-5	CASSFLTAGGWETQYF
TRBV4-2	TRBJ1-4	CASSQPTDAGEKLFF
TRBV29-1	TRBJ1-1	CSVDRGNGNTEAFF
TRBV7-2	TRBJ2-5	CASSQSGSWETQYF
TRBV7-6	TRBJ2-3	CASSLEASLSTDTQYF
TRBV6-1	TRBJ2-4	CASSTPSSGGAPHKNIQYF
TRBV27	TRBJ2-1	CASRTGGLSYNEQFF
TRBV7-8	TRBJ2-7	CASSFLIAGAGEQYF
TRBV5-6	TRBJ2-1	CASSLATAVEQFF
TRBV20-1	TRBJ1-1	CSARDPRDRATEAFF
TRBV4-1	TRBJ2-3	CASSQDPSVGDTQYF
TRBV6-2/TRBV6-3	TRBJ1-1	CATRGLGNTEAFF
TRBV20-1	TRBJ2-1	CSARDSRRITSYNEQFF
TRBV29-1	TRBJ2-1	CSVDGASGLAYNEQFF
TRBV5-1	TRBJ2-2	CASSLGTSGGTNTGELFF
TRBV12-3/TRBV12-4	TRBJ2-1	CASSWGGTSGTGEQFF
TRBV2	TRBJ2-7	CASTLRTSESYEQYF
TRBV12-3/TRBV12-4	TRBJ1-5	CASSLAINQPQHF
TRBV28	TRBJ2-5	CASSLGPAGVMTQYF
TRBV7-8	TRBJ2-3	CASSLSRGRSSTDTQYF
TRBV29-1	TRBJ2-1	CSVGQSYNEQFF
TRBV3-1	TRBJ2-5	CASSRRGAQETQYF
TRBV7-9	TRBJ2-7	CASSLALGHEQYF